This is a list of T cell receptor beta chains from one sample in a study of molecular identifiers for immune sequencing clone quantification. TCRdb reprocessed the PCR reads via MiXCR and lists one record per CDR3 protein. This sample has hundreds of thousands of distinct CDR3 sequences; 25% occur once, and the top ten carry 0.6% to 0.9%. Material: naive CD8+ T cells from blood, with Jurkat cell RNA spiked in. All receptors come from a human donor in good health. Some libraries in this study had Jurkat cell RNA spiked in. Both conserved end residues are part of each CDR3. The D gene is left open where the match is weak. Expanded clones get a size class; other rows say once, few or many, or leave the size out.

v_call,j_call,clone_size,d_call,cdr3_nt,cdr3_aa
TRBV20-1,TRBJ2-5,few,TRBD1,TGCAGTGCTAGAGATCGGGACAGGGCCCAAGAGACCCAGTACTTC,CSARDRDRAQETQYF
TRBV29-1,TRBJ2-7,.,.,TGCAGCGTTGTTGCGGGGCTAACCTACGAGCAGTACTTC,CSVVAGLTYEQYF
TRBV12-3/TRBV12-4,TRBJ2-2,few,TRBD1,TGTGCCAGCAGACCAGACAGGGCGAACACCGGGGAGCTGTTTTTT,CASRPDRANTGELFF
TRBV7-2,TRBJ2-5,few,.,TGTGCCAGCAGCTTATTGGCGGGCCTCCAAGAGACCCAGTACTTC,CASSLLAGLQETQYF
TRBV30,TRBJ1-2,.,.,TGTGCCTGGAGTGTACAGAACTCCGATGGCTACACCTTC,CAWSVQNSDGYTF
TRBV7-8,TRBJ2-7,.,TRBD1,TGTGCCAGCAGCTTATTGACAGGGGTGAGCTCCTACGAGCAGTACTTC,CASSLLTGVSSYEQYF
TRBV7-9,TRBJ2-1,few,TRBD2,TGTGCCAGCAGCCCCGGGACTAGAAATGAGCAGTTCTTC,CASSPGTRNEQFF
TRBV12-3/TRBV12-4,TRBJ2-5,many,.,TGTGCCAGCAGTGGACTGGGTCAAGAGACCCAGTACTTC,CASSGLGQETQYF
TRBV27,TRBJ2-3,few,TRBD1,TGTGCCAGCAGTTTCTCGGGACAGATCTTGCCAGATACGCAGTATTTT,CASSFSGQILPDTQYF
TRBV3-1,TRBJ2-2,.,TRBD2,TGTGCCAGCAGCCAAGATACGGCACTAGCGCACACCGGGGAGCTGTTTTTT,CASSQDTALAHTGELFF
TRBV9,TRBJ1-4,many,.,TGTGCCAGCAGCACAGGACGGGGTAATGAAAAACTGTTTTTT,CASSTGRGNEKLFF
TRBV5-3,TRBJ2-5,.,TRBD1,TGTGCCAGCAGCTTGGCCGTAGGGGGCGCAAATATTATGGAGACCCAGTACTTC,CASSLAVGGANIMETQYF
TRBV7-9,TRBJ2-5,few,.,TGTGCCAGCAGCACCCCCCGACGGGCCGACTGGCGGGAGACCCAGTACTTC,CASSTPRRADWRETQYF
TRBV21-1,TRBJ2-1,.,.,TGTGCCAGCAGCAAAGGTCGAGACGAGGGGCACAATGAGCAGTTCTTC,CASSKGRDEGHNEQFF
TRBV27,TRBJ1-1,.,.,TGTGCCAGCCACGTTGCGGGGCTGAACACTGAAGCTTTCTTT,CASHVAGLNTEAFF
TRBV7-9,TRBJ1-2,few,.,TGTGCCAGCAGCTTAGATTCTGGCCTCAACCCCAATGGCTACACCTTC,CASSLDSGLNPNGYTF
TRBV24-1,TRBJ2-1,.,TRBD2,TGTGCCACCAGTGATTTTAGGGGACTAGTAGATGAGCAGTTCTTC,CATSDFRGLVDEQFF
TRBV18,TRBJ1-2,.,.,TGTGCCAGCTCACCAATGGACCGGAGCTATGGCTACACCTTC,CASSPMDRSYGYTF
TRBV11-2,TRBJ2-3,many,.,TGTGCCAGCAGCCCCCACCCGGGGGCGGGCACAGATACGCAGTATTTT,CASSPHPGAGTDTQYF
TRBV7-9,TRBJ2-1,.,.,TGTGCCAGCAGCTCGACCACGCTGGGGAGAGTACTGAATGAGCAGTTCTTC,CASSSTTLGRVLNEQFF
TRBV18,TRBJ2-3,few,.,TGTGCCAGCTCACCCGATGAAGCCTTCACAGATACGCAGTATTTT,CASSPDEAFTDTQYF
TRBV18,TRBJ1-4,few,.,TGTGCCAGCTCACCAGGGGGTAATGAAAAACTGTTTTTT,CASSPGGNEKLFF
TRBV6-2/TRBV6-3,TRBJ1-1,.,.,TGTGCCAGCAGTTACGTCTCGAACACTGAAGCTTTCTTT,CASSYVSNTEAFF
TRBV7-2,TRBJ1-1,many,.,TGTGCCAGCAGCTTAGTCTTGGGTACAGGGCGAGAAGCTTTCTTT,CASSLVLGTGREAFF
TRBV7-9,TRBJ2-3,many,TRBD1,TGTGCCAGCAGCCCGGGACAGGCCGTGTTTGGTACGCAGTATTTT,CASSPGQAVFGTQYF
TRBV13,TRBJ2-7,.,.,TGTGCCAGCAGCTTACGGGGTACGCCCTACGAGCAGTACTTC,CASSLRGTPYEQYF
TRBV4-3,TRBJ2-5,.,.,TGCGCCAGCAGCCAGGGGGTTGGGGTCCAAGAGACCCAGTACTTC,CASSQGVGVQETQYF
TRBV7-6,TRBJ1-1,.,.,TGTGCCAGCAGCTTAGGACAAATGATCACTGAAGCTTTCTTT,CASSLGQMITEAFF
TRBV7-9,TRBJ2-3,.,.,TGTGCCAGCAGCTTTTTTCTTTCAGGACAGTATAGCGCAGATACGCAGTATTTT,CASSFFLSGQYSADTQYF
TRBV9,TRBJ1-5,many,.,TGTGCCAGCAGCGTAGCTGCGGGGAATCAGCCCCAGCATTTT,CASSVAAGNQPQHF
TRBV5-1,TRBJ2-7,.,TRBD2,TGCGCCAGCAGCTCACCTGGTTGGGGGGGATCCTACGAGCAGTACTTC,CASSSPGWGGSYEQYF